Following are 18 T cell receptor beta chains from one sample sequenced in a study of spatial heterogeneity in lung cancer. Time point noted: sample taken at primary tumor resection. Sequencing covered unsorted whole RNA taken from tumor, nontumor lung or frozen PBMC. TCRdb reprocessed the 5' RACE reads via MiXCR and lists one record per CDR3 protein. The sample carries some 40,000 distinct CDR3 sequences, roughly 5.6% recorded once. This material consisted of PBMCs, taken at surgery. These receptors all come from a female donor with early-stage non-small cell lung cancer.

This clonotype was observed a handful of times. The gene calls are TRBV2 and TRBJ2-7; D unclear. The CDR3 is 13 residues long. V was shortened by 3 bases and J by 2 bases, with 8 bases between the two germline ends. The germline CDR1 and CDR2 sequences are SNHLY and FYNNEI. The CDR3 reads CASSDVGTYEQYF. In nucleotides, the CDR3 is TGTGCCAGCAGTGATGTCGGCACCTACGAGCAGTACTTC. Full variable domain (missing parts from reference TRBV2 and TRBJ2-7): EPEVTQTPSHQVTQMGQEVILRCVPISNHLYFYWYRQILGQKVEFLVSFYNNEISEKSEIFDDQFSVERPDGSNFTLKIRSTKLEDSAMYFCASSDVGTYEQYFGPGTRLTVT.

At least ten counts were recorded for this clonotype. The chain combines TRBV29-1 with TRBJ2-3, with D possibly TRBD1 on 5 matching bases. V gave up 7 bases and J gave up 5 bases, with 13 bases separating them. The CDR3 runs 12 residues. Germline lookup yields CDR1 SQVTM and CDR2 ANQGSEA. CDR3 DNA: TGCAGCGGTTACAGGAGCGTAGATACGCAGTATTTT. Protein product: CSGYRSVDTQYF.

The chain recombines TRBV2 with TRBJ2-2; the match to TRBD1 covers 7 bases. The germline V gene encodes CDR1 SNHLY and CDR2 FYNNEI. This CDR3 comprises 14 residues. Trimming removed 3 bases from V and 4 bases from J; junction bases left unmatched: 2. CDR3 amino acids: CASSETGLTGELFF. As DNA, the CDR3 is TGTGCCAGCAGTGAGACAGGGCTCACCGGGGAGCTGTTTTTT.

This clonotype was counted ten times or more. The gene calls are TRBV28 and TRBJ1-2; D may be TRBD1 (5 bases). Germline V CDR1 and CDR2: MDHEN, SYDVKM. This CDR3 is built from 15 residues. The V and J ends lost 6 bases and 1 base respectively, with 15 bases between them. CDR3 DNA: TGTGCCAGCAGGCCTAGACAGATCTTTAACTATGGCTACACCTTC. Protein sequence: CASRPRQIFNYGYTF.

For this clonotype: This may come from a read error, since a much larger clone is one base off. The chain employs TRBV4-3 and TRBJ2-6, with D maybe TRBD2 (5 bases). This CDR3 is built from 20 residues. The V end lost 0 bases, the J end lost 1 base, and 19 bases lay between the germline ends. The V gene's germline CDR1 is LGHNA and CDR2 YSLEER. CDR3 DNA: TGCGCCAGCAGCCAAGATCTTCCAAGAGGGTTGGGGTCTGGGGCCAACGTCCTGACTTTC. Amino acids: CASSQDLPRGLGSGANVLTF.

This clonotype was counted many times. The V gene is TRBV25-1, the J gene TRBJ1-1, with D hard to call. The germline V gene encodes CDR1 MGHDK and CDR2 SYGVNS. The length of the CDR3 is 14 residues. V was cut by 1 base and J by 1 base, with 7 bases left in between. The CDR3 sequence is CASSEFGRNTEAFF. CDR3 nucleotides: TGTGCCAGCAGTGAATTCGGCAGGAACACTGAAGCTTTCTTT. Variable domain in full (rest from reference TRBV25-1 and TRBJ1-1): EADIYQTPRYLVIGTGKKITLECSQTMGHDKMYWYQQDPGMELHLIHYSYGVNSTEKGDLSSESTVSRIRTEHFPLTLESARPSHTSQYLCASSEFGRNTEAFFGQGTRLTVV.

This clonotype was counted only a few times. The chain joins TRBV28 to TRBJ2-1; 11 nucleotides agree with TRBD2. From germline, CDR1 is MDHEN and CDR2 SYDVKM. Trimming at V came to 5 bases and at J to 4 bases, leaving 4 bases not matched to a gene. This CDR3 region has 15 residues. CDR3 sequence: CASSTRTSGYNEQFF. The DNA of the CDR3 is TGTGCCAGCAGTACAAGGACTAGCGGGTACAATGAGCAGTTCTTC.

There are a few counts of this clonotype. J is TRBJ1-2 and V is TRBV12-3 or TRBV12-4, with 7 bases lining up with TRBD1. The CDR3 consists of 14 residues. V was pared by 7 bases and J by 7 bases, with 12 bases of the junction left unmatched. The CDR3 here is CASTFRAGGAGYTF. CDR3 nucleotide sequence: TGTGCCAGCACCTTCCGGGCAGGGGGGGCTGGCTACACCTTC.

This clonotype was detected many times. An end of the junction does not agree with germline; a read error may underlie this. The chain has TRBV6-2 or TRBV6-3 and TRBJ1-3; D is uncertain. Germline lookup yields CDR1 MNHEY and CDR2 SVGEGT. The CDR3 extends over 13 amino acids. CDR3: CASSYDGSGPPVF. CDR3 in DNA: TGTGCCAGCAGTTACGACGGAAGTGGTCCGCCGGTTTTT.

On this clonotype itself: At one of its ends the junction is not consistent with the germline gene, which may arise from a read error. This chain connects TRBV7-2 to TRBJ1-5; D call uncertain. Per the germline V gene, CDR1 is SGHTA and CDR2 is FQGNSA. This CDR3 is 11 amino acids long. Written as DNA, the CDR3 is TGTGCCGGCAGCTTGATTCAGCCCCAGCATTTT. This translates into CAGSLIQPQHF.

This clonotype has a count of ten or more. The rearrangement uses TRBV19 and TRBJ1-5; perhaps TRBD1 as D (5 bases). The V gene's germline CDR1 is LNHDA and CDR2 SQIVND (reference sequence). V was cut by 9 bases and J by 3 bases, with 15 bases left in between. There are 14 residues in the CDR3. This CDR3 reads CASRDGMVNQPQHF. CDR3 DNA: TGTGCCAGCAGGGACGGTATGGTCAATCAGCCCCAGCATTTT.

This clonotype was observed many times. CDR3 in DNA: TGCAGTGCTAGAGCCCCTCGACAGGCTCCAGATACGCAGTATTTT. Translated, it gives CSARAPRQAPDTQYF. The genes are TRBV20-1 and TRBJ2-3; possibly TRBD1 for D (6 bases). In germline, CDR1 is DFQATT, CDR2 SNEGSKA (reference sequence). This CDR3 is built from 15 residues. V gave up 1 base and J gave up 4 bases, with 15 bases separating them.

This clonotype was found many times. The V and J genes are TRBV9 and TRBJ2-3; no firm D call. CDR3 length: 15 amino acids. CDR1 is SGDLS, CDR2 YYNGEE, per germline. V was trimmed by 0 bases and J by 1 base, leaving 9 bases between them. This CDR3 reads CASSVDGRGTDTQYF. CDR3 DNA sequence: TGTGCCAGCAGCGTAGATGGTAGGGGCACAGATACGCAGTATTTT.

This clonotype was counted many times. Here the CDR3 reads CASSLGAVSYPYEQYF. CDR3 sequence (DNA): TGCGCCAGCAGCTTGGGCGCCGTATCCTACCCTTACGAGCAGTACTTC. The chain employs TRBV5-1 and TRBJ2-7; D gene uncertain. Per germline, CDR1 SGHRS and CDR2 YFSETQ. The CDR3 totals 16 residues. Trimming shortened V by 0 bases and J by 4 bases, and 17 bases separated the two germline ends.

This clonotype was detected a few times. This sequence joins TRBV19 and TRBJ2-7; 9 bases line up with TRBD1. CDR3 length: 18 amino acids. The V and J ends lost 3 bases and 0 bases, in that order; junction bases with no gene match: 12. Germline CDR1 LNHDA, CDR2 SQIVND (reference sequence). The CDR3, as DNA: TGTGCCAGTAGTATGAATCCGGTAAGGACAGGGGTCTCCTACGAGCAGTACTTC. Its translation: CASSMNPVRTGVSYEQYF.

The table lists this clonotype with many counts. The chain employs TRBV3-1 and TRBJ1-1; TRBD1 might be the D (5 bases). This CDR3 comprises 15 residues. Germline lookup yields CDR1 LGHDT and CDR2 YNNKEL (reference sequence). Between the trimmed V and J ends, which lost 0 bases and 2 bases, there was a span of 10 bases. The CDR3 DNA reads TGTGCCAGCAGCCAAGAGTTAGGGACCAACACTGAAGCTTTCTTT. The encoded protein is CASSQELGTNTEAFF.

This clonotype was recorded many times. The chain carries TRBV6-1 and TRBJ2-7, with TRBD1 matching over 9 bases. Trimming removed 2 bases from V and 2 bases from J; junction bases left unmatched: 1. CDR1 is MNHNS, CDR2 SASEGT, per germline. The CDR3 sequence is 14 residues long. The CDR3 bases are TGTGCCAGCAGTGAATGGACAGGGGCCTACGAGCAGTACTTC. Amino acid sequence: CASSEWTGAYEQYF.

In its sample, this clonotype ranks as large. This chain joins TRBV2 and TRBJ1-1, with D possibly being TRBD1 (6 bases). Germline loops: CDR1 SNHLY, CDR2 FYNNEI. V was shortened by 4 bases and J by 0 bases, with 9 bases between the two germline ends. The CDR3 sequence is 14 residues long. The CDR3 bases are TGTGCCAGCAGTGCGGGACAAATGAACACTGAAGCTTTCTTT. It translates to CASSAGQMNTEAFF. Drawing the rest from reference TRBV2 and TRBJ1-1, the complete variable domain is EPEVTQTPSHQVTQMGQEVILRCVPISNHLYFYWYRQILGQKVEFLVSFYNNEISEKSEIFDDQFSVERPDGSNFTLKIRSTKLEDSAMYFCASSAGQMNTEAFFGQGTRLTVV.